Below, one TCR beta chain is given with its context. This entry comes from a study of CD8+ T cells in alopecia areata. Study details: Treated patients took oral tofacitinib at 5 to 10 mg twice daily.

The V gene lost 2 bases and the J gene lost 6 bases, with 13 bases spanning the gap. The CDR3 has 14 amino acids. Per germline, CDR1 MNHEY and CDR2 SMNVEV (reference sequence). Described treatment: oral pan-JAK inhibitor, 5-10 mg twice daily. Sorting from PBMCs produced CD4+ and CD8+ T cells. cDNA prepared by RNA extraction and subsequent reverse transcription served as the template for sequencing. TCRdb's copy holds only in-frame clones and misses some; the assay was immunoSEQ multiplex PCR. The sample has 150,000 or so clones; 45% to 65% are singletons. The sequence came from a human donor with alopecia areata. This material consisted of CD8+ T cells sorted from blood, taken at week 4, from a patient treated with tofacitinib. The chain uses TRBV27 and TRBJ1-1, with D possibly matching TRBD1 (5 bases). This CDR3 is CASSLRGVGSEAFF. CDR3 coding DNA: TGTGCCAGCAGTTTAAGAGGGGTTGGGTCTGAAGCTTTCTTT.